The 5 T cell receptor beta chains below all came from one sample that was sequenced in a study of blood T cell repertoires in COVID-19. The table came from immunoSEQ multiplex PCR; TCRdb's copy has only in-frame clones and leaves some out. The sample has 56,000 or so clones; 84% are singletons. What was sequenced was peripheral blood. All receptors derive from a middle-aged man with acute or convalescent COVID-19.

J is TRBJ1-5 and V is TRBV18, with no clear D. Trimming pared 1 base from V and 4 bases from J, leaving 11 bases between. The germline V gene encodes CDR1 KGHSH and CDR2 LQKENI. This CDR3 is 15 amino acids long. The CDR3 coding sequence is TGTGCCAGCTCACCACGTGGAGACCATAATCAGCCCCAGCATTTT. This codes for CASSPRGDHNQPQHF. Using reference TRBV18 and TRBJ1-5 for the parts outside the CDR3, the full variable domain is NAGVMQNPRHLVRRRGQEARLRCSPMKGHSHVYWYRQLPEEGLKFMVYLQKENIIDESGMPKERFSAEFPKEGPSILRIQQVVRGDSAAYFCASSPRGDHNQPQHFGDGTRLSIL.

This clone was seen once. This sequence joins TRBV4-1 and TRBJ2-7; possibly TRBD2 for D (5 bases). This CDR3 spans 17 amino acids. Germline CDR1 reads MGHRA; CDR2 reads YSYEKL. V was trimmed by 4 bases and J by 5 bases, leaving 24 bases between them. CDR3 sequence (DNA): TGCGCCAGCAGCCCACCGACGGGGATTGGTACGGGCCACGAGCAGTACTTC. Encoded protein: CASSPPTGIGTGHEQYF.

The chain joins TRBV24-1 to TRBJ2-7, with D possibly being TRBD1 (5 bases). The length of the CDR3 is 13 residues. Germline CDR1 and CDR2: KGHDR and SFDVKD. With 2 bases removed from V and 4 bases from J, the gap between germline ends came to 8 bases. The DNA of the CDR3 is TGTGCCACCAGTGATTCGACAGCTTACGAGCAGTACTTC. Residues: CATSDSTAYEQYF.

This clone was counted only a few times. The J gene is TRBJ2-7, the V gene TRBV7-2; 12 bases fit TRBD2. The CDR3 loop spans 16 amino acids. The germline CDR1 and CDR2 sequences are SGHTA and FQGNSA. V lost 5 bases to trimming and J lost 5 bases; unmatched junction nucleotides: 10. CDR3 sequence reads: CASSPRLAGVINEQYF. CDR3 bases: TGTGCCAGCAGCCCTCGACTAGCGGGAGTTATCAACGAGCAGTACTTC.

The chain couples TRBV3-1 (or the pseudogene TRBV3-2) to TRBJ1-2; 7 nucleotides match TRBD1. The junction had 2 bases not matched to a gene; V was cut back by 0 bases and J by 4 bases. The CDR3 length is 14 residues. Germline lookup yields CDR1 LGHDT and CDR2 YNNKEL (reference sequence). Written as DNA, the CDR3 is TGTGCCAGCAGCCAAGAGGGACAGAGCTATGGCTACACCTTC. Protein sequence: CASSQEGQSYGYTF.